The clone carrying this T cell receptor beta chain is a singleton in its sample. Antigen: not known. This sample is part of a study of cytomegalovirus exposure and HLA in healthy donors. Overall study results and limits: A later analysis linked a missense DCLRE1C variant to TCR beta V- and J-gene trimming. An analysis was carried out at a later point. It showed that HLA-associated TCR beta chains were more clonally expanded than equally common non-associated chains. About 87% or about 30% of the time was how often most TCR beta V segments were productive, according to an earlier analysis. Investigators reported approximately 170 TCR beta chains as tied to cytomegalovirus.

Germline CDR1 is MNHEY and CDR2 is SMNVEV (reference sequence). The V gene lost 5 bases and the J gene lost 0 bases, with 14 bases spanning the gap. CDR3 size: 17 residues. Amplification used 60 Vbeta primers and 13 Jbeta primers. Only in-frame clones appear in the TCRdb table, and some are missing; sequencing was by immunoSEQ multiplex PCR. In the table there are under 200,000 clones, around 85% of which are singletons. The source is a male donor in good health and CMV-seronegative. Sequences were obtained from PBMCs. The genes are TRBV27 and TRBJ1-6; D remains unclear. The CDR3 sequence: CASSIDLLSSYNSPLHF. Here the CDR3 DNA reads TGTGCCAGCAGTATCGATTTACTGAGCTCCTATAATTCACCCCTCCACTTT.